This T cell receptor (beta chain) was captured in a study of cytomegalovirus exposure and HLA in healthy donors. Trimming left V 3 bases short and J 6 bases short, with 15 bases between. The CDR3 totals 14 residues. CDR1 and CDR2 (germline): MNHNY, SVGAGI (reference sequence). Of note for this clone: Its matching antigen is unknown.

Study-wide points: In vitro work confirmed that three CMV-associated chains recognize CMV antigens. Associated with cytomegalovirus, according to the listing, were around 160 TCR beta chains. One later analysis, an examination of the roughly 110 validation repertoires, found that first-cohort TCR clusters tended to co-occur in them.

Here immunoSEQ multiplex PCR was the method, and the copy in TCRdb shows in-frame clones only, minus some. There are more than 250,000 clones in the sample; 86% occur only once, and 0.65% to 0.85% lies in the top ten. From the 120-subject validation cohort, which was separate from the approximately 670-subject first cohort, the donors were drawn. Sequencing was carried out using PBMCs. This TCR came from a woman under 30 in good health and CMV-seronegative. This chain joins TRBV6-6 and TRBJ2-7; D uncertain. The CDR3 here is CASSYEVVPTEQYF. The CDR3 nucleotides read TGTGCCAGCAGTTATGAGGTGGTACCGACCGAGCAGTACTTC.